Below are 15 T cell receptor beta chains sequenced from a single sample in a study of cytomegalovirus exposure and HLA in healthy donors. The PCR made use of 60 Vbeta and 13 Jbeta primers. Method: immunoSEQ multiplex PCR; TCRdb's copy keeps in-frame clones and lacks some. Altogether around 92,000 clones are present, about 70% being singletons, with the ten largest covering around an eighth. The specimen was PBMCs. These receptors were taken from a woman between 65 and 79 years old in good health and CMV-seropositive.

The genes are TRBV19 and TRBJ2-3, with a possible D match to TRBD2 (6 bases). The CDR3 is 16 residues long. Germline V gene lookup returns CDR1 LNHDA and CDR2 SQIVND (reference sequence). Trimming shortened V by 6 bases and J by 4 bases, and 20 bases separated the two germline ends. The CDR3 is CASRDLGRTLPDTQYF. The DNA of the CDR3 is TGTGCCAGTAGGGACCTCGGGAGAACGTTACCAGATACGCAGTATTTT.

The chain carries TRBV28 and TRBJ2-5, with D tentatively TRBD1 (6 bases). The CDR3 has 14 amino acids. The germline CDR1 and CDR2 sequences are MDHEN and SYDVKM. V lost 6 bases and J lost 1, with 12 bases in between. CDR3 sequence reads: CASSPTGPQETQYF. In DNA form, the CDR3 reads TGTGCCAGCAGCCCTACAGGGCCCCAAGAGACCCAGTACTTC.

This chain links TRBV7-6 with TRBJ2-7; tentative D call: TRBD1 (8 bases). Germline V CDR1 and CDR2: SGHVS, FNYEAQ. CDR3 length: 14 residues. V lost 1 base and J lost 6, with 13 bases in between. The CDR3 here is CASSLEQGGGEQYF. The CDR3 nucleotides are TGTGCCAGCAGCTTAGAACAGGGGGGGGGCGAGCAGTACTTC.

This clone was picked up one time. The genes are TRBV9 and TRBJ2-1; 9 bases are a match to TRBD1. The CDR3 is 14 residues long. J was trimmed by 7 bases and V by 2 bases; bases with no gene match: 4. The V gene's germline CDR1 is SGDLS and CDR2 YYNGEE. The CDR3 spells CASSVTGGKNEQFF. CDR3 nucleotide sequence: TGTGCCAGCAGCGTTACAGGGGGCAAGAATGAGCAGTTCTTC.

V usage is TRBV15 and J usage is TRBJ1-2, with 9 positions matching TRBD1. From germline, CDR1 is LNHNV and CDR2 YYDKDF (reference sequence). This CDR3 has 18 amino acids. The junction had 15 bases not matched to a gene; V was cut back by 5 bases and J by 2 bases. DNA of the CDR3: TGTGCCACCAGCGGACCGGGACAGGGCGCCAATCTCAACTATGGCTACACCTTC. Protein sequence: CATSGPGQGANLNYGYTF.

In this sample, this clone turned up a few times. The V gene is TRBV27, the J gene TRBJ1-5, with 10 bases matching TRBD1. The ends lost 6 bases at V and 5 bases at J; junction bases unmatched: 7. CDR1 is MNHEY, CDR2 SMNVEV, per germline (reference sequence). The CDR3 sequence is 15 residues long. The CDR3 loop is CASRPGQGIHQPQHF. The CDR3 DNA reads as TGTGCCAGCAGGCCGGGACAGGGGATCCATCAGCCCCAGCATTTT.

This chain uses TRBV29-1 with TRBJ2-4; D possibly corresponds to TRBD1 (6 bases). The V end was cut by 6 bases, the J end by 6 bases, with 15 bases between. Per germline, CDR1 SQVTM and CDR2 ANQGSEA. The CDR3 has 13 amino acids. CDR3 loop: CSVSQDSLNIQYF. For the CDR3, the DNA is TGCAGCGTGTCTCAGGACAGTCTAAACATTCAGTACTTC. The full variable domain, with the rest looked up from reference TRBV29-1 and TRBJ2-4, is SAVISQKPSRDICQRGTSLTIQCQVDSQVTMMFWYRQQPGQSLTLIATANQGSEATYESGFVIDKFPISRPNLTFSTLTVSNMSPEDSSIYLCSVSQDSLNIQYFGAGTRLSVL.

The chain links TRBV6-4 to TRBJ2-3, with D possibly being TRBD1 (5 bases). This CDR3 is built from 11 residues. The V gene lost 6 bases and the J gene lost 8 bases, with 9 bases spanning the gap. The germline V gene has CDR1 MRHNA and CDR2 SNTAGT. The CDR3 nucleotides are TGTGCCAGCAGCGATGGGGCTACGCAGTATTTT. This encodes CASSDGATQYF.

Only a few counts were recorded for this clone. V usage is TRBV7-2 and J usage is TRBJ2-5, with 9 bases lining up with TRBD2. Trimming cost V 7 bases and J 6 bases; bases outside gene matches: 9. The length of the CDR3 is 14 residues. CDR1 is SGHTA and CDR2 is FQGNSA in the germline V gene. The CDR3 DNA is TGTGCCAGCACCCCCTCTAGCGGGATAAAGACCCAGTACTTC. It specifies CASTPSSGIKTQYF.

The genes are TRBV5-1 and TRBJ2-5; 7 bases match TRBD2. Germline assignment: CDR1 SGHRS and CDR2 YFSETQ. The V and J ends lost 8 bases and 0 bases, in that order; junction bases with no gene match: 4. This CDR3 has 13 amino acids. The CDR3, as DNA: TGCGCCAGTCGGCGGGGGTACCAAGAGACCCAGTACTTC. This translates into CASRRGYQETQYF. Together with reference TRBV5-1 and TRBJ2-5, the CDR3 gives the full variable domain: KAGVTQTPRYLIKTRGQQVTLSCSPISGHRSVSWYQQTPGQGLQFLFEYFSETQRNKGNFPGRFSGRQFSNSRSEMNVSTLELGDSALYLCASRRGYQETQYFGPGTRLLVL.

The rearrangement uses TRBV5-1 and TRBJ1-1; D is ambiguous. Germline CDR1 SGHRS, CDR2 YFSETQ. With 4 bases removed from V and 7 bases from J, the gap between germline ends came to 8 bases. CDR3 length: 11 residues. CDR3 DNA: TGCGCCAGCAGCCCGGGAAGTGAAGCTTTCTTT. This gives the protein CASSPGSEAFF.

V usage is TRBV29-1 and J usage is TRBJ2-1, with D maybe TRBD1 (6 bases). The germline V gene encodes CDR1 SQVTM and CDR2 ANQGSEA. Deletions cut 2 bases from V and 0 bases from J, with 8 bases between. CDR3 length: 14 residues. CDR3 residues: CSVEQGSSYNEQFF. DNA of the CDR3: TGCAGCGTTGAACAGGGGAGCTCCTACAATGAGCAGTTCTTC.

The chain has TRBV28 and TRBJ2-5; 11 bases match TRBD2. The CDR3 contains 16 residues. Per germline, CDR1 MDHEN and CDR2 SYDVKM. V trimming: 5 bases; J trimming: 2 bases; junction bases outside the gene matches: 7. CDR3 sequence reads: CASSPGLAEKQETQYF. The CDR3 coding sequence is TGTGCCAGCAGTCCGGGACTAGCGGAGAAACAAGAGACCCAGTACTTC.

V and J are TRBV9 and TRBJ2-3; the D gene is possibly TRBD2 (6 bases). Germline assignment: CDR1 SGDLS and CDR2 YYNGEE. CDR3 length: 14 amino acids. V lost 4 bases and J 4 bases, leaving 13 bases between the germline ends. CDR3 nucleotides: TGTGCCAGCAGCCGGGACTCCGAATCAGATACGCAGTATTTT. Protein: CASSRDSESDTQYF.

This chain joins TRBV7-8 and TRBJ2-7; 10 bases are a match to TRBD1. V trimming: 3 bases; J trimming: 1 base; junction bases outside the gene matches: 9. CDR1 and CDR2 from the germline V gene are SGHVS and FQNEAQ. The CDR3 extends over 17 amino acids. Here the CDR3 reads CASSFPTGGTISYEQYF. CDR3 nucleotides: TGTGCCAGCAGCTTTCCGACAGGGGGCACGATTTCCTACGAGCAGTACTTC.